This entry lists 10 T cell receptor beta chains sequenced from one sample in a study of vaccination effects on CD4 cells after COVID-19. Clones were read by immunoSEQ multiplex PCR, and TCRdb kept only the in-frame ones, dropping some. In the table there are about 60,000 clones, just under 80% of which are singletons. No antigen has been identified for these receptors. Antigen-specific CD4+ T cells were first expanded with viral peptide pools by the ViraFEST assay and only then sequenced. Researchers isolated CD4+ T cells once approximately ten days of culture had elapsed. Everyone in the study got two shots of either the BNT162b2 or mRNA-1273 vaccine. The material sequenced was CD4+ T cells from PBMCs cultured with HCoV-OC43 spike peptides, taken after COVID-19 vaccination. The sample's subset: HCoV-OC43 spike overlapping peptide pool stimulation. Receptors originate from a human donor who received a COVID-19 vaccine.

The J gene is TRBJ1-2, the V gene TRBV19, with no clear D. V lost 5 bases, J lost 5 bases, and 9 bases lay in between. Germline V lookup: CDR1 LNHDA, CDR2 SQIVND (reference sequence). The CDR3 loop spans 12 amino acids. The CDR3 region is CASSADGYGYTF. The CDR3 bases are TGTGCCAGTAGTGCAGACGGGTATGGCTACACCTTC.

The V and J genes are TRBV5-8 and TRBJ1-1, with 7 bases matching TRBD1. Germline CDR1 SGHTS, CDR2 YDEGEE. The V gene end was trimmed by 0 bases and the J gene end by 1 base; junction bases not matched to a gene: 9. This CDR3 comprises 17 residues. The CDR3, as DNA: TGTGCCAGCAGCTTGGAGAGGGGGCAGGAATGGAACACTGAAGCTTTCTTT. Translating gives CASSLERGQEWNTEAFF. The full variable domain, its missing parts supplied by reference TRBV5-8 and TRBJ1-1, is EAGVTQSPTHLIKTRGQQATLRCSPISGHTSVYWYQQALGLGLQFLLWYDEGEERNRGNFPPRFSGRQFPNYSSELNVNALELEDSALYLCASSLERGQEWNTEAFFGQGTRLTVV.

V gene TRBV7-3 combines with J gene TRBJ2-4; D gene uncertain. Trimming removed 2 bases at V and 8 bases at J, with 10 bases between. The CDR3 has 13 residues. Per the germline V gene, CDR1 is SGHTA and CDR2 is FQGTGA. CDR3 residues: CASSLRSEDIQYF. The CDR3 nucleotides are TGTGCCAGCAGCTTACGGAGTGAGGACATTCAGTACTTC.

The V and J genes are TRBV7-9 and TRBJ1-2; D is perhaps TRBD1 (5 bases). This CDR3 has 14 residues. V lost 5 bases and J lost 3, with 13 bases in between. Germline values: CDR1 SEHNR, CDR2 FQNEAQ (reference sequence). The CDR3 DNA sequence: TGTGCCAGCAGCCCAGGGCAGGAATACTATGGCTACACCTTC. This sequence encodes CASSPGQEYYGYTF.

V is TRBV11-1 and J is TRBJ1-2; no clear D. The length of the CDR3 is 12 residues. Trimming stripped 4 bases from V and 0 bases from J, with 3 bases between. Germline lookup yields CDR1 SGHAT and CDR2 FQDESV (reference sequence). The CDR3 nucleotides read TGTGCCAGCAGCTCGACTAACTATGGCTACACCTTC. Amino acid sequence: CASSSTNYGYTF. The whole variable domain, remainder taken from reference TRBV11-1 and TRBJ1-2, is EAEVAQSPRYKITEKSQAVAFWCDPISGHATLYWYRQILGQGPELLVQFQDESVVDDSQLPKDRFSAERLKGVDSTLKIQPAELGDSAMYLCASSSTNYGYTFGSGTRLTVV.

CDR3 amino acids: CASRFRQTGTDTQYF. The CDR3 nucleotides read TGTGCCAGCAGATTTAGACAGACGGGCACAGATACGCAGTATTTT. The chain couples TRBV7-9 to TRBJ2-3; D perhaps matches TRBD1 (5 bases). This CDR3 is 15 amino acids long. Trimming took 6 bases from V and 1 from J, leaving 14 bases between them. Per germline, CDR1 SEHNR and CDR2 FQNEAQ (reference sequence). Looking up the rest from reference TRBV7-9 and TRBJ2-3 gives the full variable domain: DTGVSQNPRHKITKRGQNVTFRCDPISEHNRLYWYRQTLGQGPEFLTYFQNEAQLEKSRLLSDRFSAERPKGSFSTLEIQRTEQGDSAMYLCASRFRQTGTDTQYFGPGTRLTVL.

The chain has TRBV6-5 and TRBJ1-6; 7 bases agree with TRBD1. Germline assignment: CDR1 MNHEY and CDR2 SVGAGI. CDR3 length: 15 amino acids. J lost 8 bases, V lost 0 bases, and 4 bases had no gene match. In nucleotides, the CDR3 is TGTGCCAGCAGTTACTCGACAGGGAGGGATTCACCCCTCCACTTT. Amino acids: CASSYSTGRDSPLHF.

The rearrangement joins TRBV28 to TRBJ1-5; D unresolved. The CDR3 has 12 residues. Germline CDR1 MDHEN, CDR2 SYDVKM. Trimming removed 7 bases from V and 3 bases from J, with 7 bases in between. In DNA, the CDR3 is TGTGCCAGCAAGGATAACAATCAGCCCCAGCATTTT. As protein: CASKDNNQPQHF.

V usage is TRBV19 and J usage is TRBJ2-1; TRBD1 is a possible D gene (5 bases). The germline gives CDR1 LNHDA, CDR2 SQIVND (reference sequence). Between the trimmed V and J ends, which lost 8 bases and 6 bases, there was a span of 14 bases. This CDR3 spans 13 amino acids. CDR3 sequence reads: CASAEGVGNEQFF. The CDR3 nucleotides read TGTGCCAGTGCAGAAGGGGTCGGCAATGAGCAGTTCTTC.

This clone turned up a few times. The chain employs TRBV6-6 and TRBJ1-2, with a tentative D call TRBD1 (5 bases). Germline V CDR1 and CDR2: MNHNY, SVGAGI (reference sequence). V lost 2 bases and J lost 5, with 9 bases in between. This CDR3 is built from 13 residues. Here the CDR3 DNA reads TGTGCCAGCAGTTACCAGGACACTTATGGCTACACCTTC. It codes for CASSYQDTYGYTF.